A single sample gave rise to the 13 T cell receptor beta chains below, sequenced in a study of cytomegalovirus exposure and HLA in healthy donors. The study ran its PCR with 60 Vbeta and 13 Jbeta primers. Measured with immunoSEQ multiplex PCR; TCRdb has only the in-frame clones, and not every one. Counted here are 95,000 to 120,000 clones, 60% to 80% occurring once; the ten biggest clones make up 5% to 5.5%. The sequencing sample was made of PBMCs. These TCRs come from a woman in her twenties or thirties in good health and CMV-seropositive.

CDR3: CASNPTGGRADTQYF. The CDR3 bases are TGTGCCAGCAACCCTACAGGGGGTAGGGCAGATACGCAGTATTTT. The gene calls are TRBV5-6 and TRBJ2-3; the match to TRBD1 covers 8 bases. Germline assignment: CDR1 SGHDT and CDR2 YYEEEE. Trimming took 6 bases from V and 4 from J; bases not matched to a gene: 10. The CDR3 has 15 amino acids.

DNA of the CDR3: TGTGCCAGCAGCGCGTCCGGGGGGCGCGCTGAGCAGTTCTTC. It translates to CASSASGGRAEQFF. The chain combines TRBV5-5 with TRBJ2-1; D may be TRBD2 (7 bases). CDR1 and CDR2 (germline): SGHKS, YYEKEE (reference sequence). The V end lost 4 bases, the J end lost 9 bases, and 17 bases lay between the germline ends. The CDR3 spans 14 residues.

The count of this clone is one. The V gene is TRBV27, the J gene TRBJ1-2, with 8 positions matching TRBD1. Germline V gene data show CDR1 as MNHEY and CDR2 as SMNVEV (reference sequence). CDR3 size: 16 residues. V was clipped by 5 bases and J by 4 bases; unmatched bases: 12. The DNA of the CDR3 is TGTGCCAGCAGTCCAGCCGGACAGGGCCGGATCTATGGCTACACCTTC. It codes for CASSPAGQGRIYGYTF.

This clone is a singleton in its sample. This chain uses TRBV7-6 with TRBJ2-7, with a weak D call TRBD1 (5 bases). Germline CDR1 SGHVS, CDR2 FNYEAQ. The germline V and J ends were trimmed by 1 base and 3 bases, with 7 bases remaining between them. There are 13 residues in the CDR3. The CDR3 nucleotides read TGTGCCAGCAGCTTAGATAGGGGCTACGAGCAGTACTTC. Its translation: CASSLDRGYEQYF.

This clone is a singleton in its sample. V gene TRBV2 combines with J gene TRBJ1-1, with a tentative D call TRBD1 (5 bases). V lost 7 bases and J 5 bases, leaving 17 bases between the germline ends. Germline V gives CDR1 SNHLY, CDR2 FYNNEI. The CDR3 runs to 14 residues. The CDR3 DNA reads as TGTGCCAGCACTCCGAAGGGGTCTGGGACTGAAGCTTTCTTT. Its translation is CASTPKGSGTEAFF. The full variable domain, in which reference TRBV2 and TRBJ1-1 provide the parts outside the CDR3, is EPEVTQTPSHQVTQMGQEVILRCVPISNHLYFYWYRQILGQKVEFLVSFYNNEISEKSEIFDDQFSVERPDGSNFTLKIRSTKLEDSAMYFCASTPKGSGTEAFFGQGTRLTVV.

This clone was seen a few times. The chain recombines TRBV7-8 with TRBJ1-2; 10 nucleotides agree with TRBD1. V lost 5 bases, J lost 5 bases, and 8 bases stayed unmatched. Germline V CDR1 and CDR2: SGHVS, FQNEAQ. The CDR3 spans 15 residues. In DNA form, the CDR3 reads TGTGCCAGCAGCCTCGCCGGACAGGGGGTTTATGGCTACACCTTC. Protein sequence: CASSLAGQGVYGYTF. The whole variable domain, remainder taken from reference TRBV7-8 and TRBJ1-2, is GAGVSQSPRYKVAKRGQDVALRCDPISGHVSLFWYQQALGQGPEFLTYFQNEAQLDKSGLPSDRFFAERPEGSVSTLKIQRTQQEDSAVYLCASSLAGQGVYGYTFGSGTRLTVV.

This clone was found a few times. This chain connects TRBV6-5 to TRBJ1-2; TRBD1 agrees at 7 bases. This CDR3 spans 14 amino acids. With 5 bases clipped from V and 7 bases from J, the junction kept 10 bases outside the gene matches. In germline, CDR1 is MNHEY, CDR2 SVGAGI. In DNA, the CDR3 is TGTGCCAGCAGTCTCGACAGGGTGGTTGGTGGCTACACCTTC. This gives the protein CASSLDRVVGGYTF.

Remarks on this clone: An end of the junction does not agree with germline; a read error may underlie this. Distinct nucleotide sequences in the sample also encode this CDR3. The chain is built from TRBV5-1 and TRBJ2-2, with TRBD1 matching over 11 bases. The V gene's germline CDR1 is SGHRS and CDR2 YFSETQ. This CDR3 region has 15 residues. CDR3 protein: CASSGGTGGTGELFF. Here the CDR3 DNA reads TGCGCCAGCAGCGGCGGGACAGGGGGAACCGGGGAGTTGTTTTTT. The full variable domain, with the rest looked up from reference TRBV5-1 and TRBJ2-2, is KAGVTQTPRYLIKTRGQQVTLSCSPISGHRSVSWYQQTPGQGLQFLFEYFSETQRNKGNFPGRFSGRQFSNSRSEMNVSTLELGDSALYLCASSGGTGGTGELFFGEGSRLTVL.

The V call is TRBV9, the J call TRBJ1-2, with TRBD1 as a possible D gene (6 bases). V was pared by 0 bases and J by 5 bases, with 17 bases between. CDR1 is SGDLS and CDR2 is YYNGEE in the germline V gene. The CDR3 loop spans 16 amino acids. CDR3: CASSVAGSGALYGYTF. CDR3 bases: TGTGCCAGCAGCGTAGCGGGGTCAGGGGCCCTATATGGCTACACCTTC.

This clone was seen more than once but under ten times. The V call is TRBV5-5, the J call TRBJ2-7; TRBD2 might be the D (5 bases). V gave up 5 bases and J gave up 0 bases, with 15 bases separating them. CDR3 length: 15 residues. Germline V gene sequence: CDR1 SGHKS, CDR2 YYEKEE (reference sequence). In DNA, the CDR3 is TGTGCCAGCAGATATGAAACCCGGGACTCCTACGAGCAGTACTTC. It yields the protein CASRYETRDSYEQYF.

This clone has a single count. The chain carries TRBV30 and TRBJ1-2; D is ambiguous. The ends were cut back, 0 bases at V and 4 bases at J, with 18 bases in the middle. CDR1 is GTSNPN and CDR2 is SVGIG in the germline V gene (reference sequence). The CDR3 runs 16 residues. The CDR3 reads CAWSVRGTADAYGYTF. The CDR3, as DNA: TGTGCCTGGAGTGTACGGGGAACAGCCGACGCCTATGGCTACACCTTC.

This rearrangement joins TRBV18 to TRBJ1-1; no reliable D call. V was shortened by 0 bases and J by 0 bases, with 11 bases between the two germline ends. Germline CDR1 KGHSH, CDR2 LQKENI. This CDR3 region has 16 residues. CDR3 region: CASSPPAGRLNTEAFF. CDR3 coding DNA: TGTGCCAGCTCACCACCGGCGGGGAGATTGAACACTGAAGCTTTCTTT. The full variable domain, completed using reference TRBV18 and TRBJ1-1, is NAGVMQNPRHLVRRRGQEARLRCSPMKGHSHVYWYRQLPEEGLKFMVYLQKENIIDESGMPKERFSAEFPKEGPSILRIQQVVRGDSAAYFCASSPPAGRLNTEAFFGQGTRLTVV.

The chain combines TRBV10-3 with TRBJ1-5, with a tentative D call TRBD1 (5 bases). The CDR3 runs to 13 residues. The germline V gene has CDR1 ENHRY and CDR2 SYGVKD. Trimming took off 5 bases at V and 3 bases at J, with 8 bases between the two ends. The CDR3 region has the DNA TGTGCCATCAGTCCGGGGGTCAATCAGCCCCAGCATTTT. Translating it yields CAISPGVNQPQHF.